One sample yielded the 2 T cell receptor beta chains listed below, sequenced in a study of T cell responses to AZD1222 COVID-19 vaccine. Here immunoSEQ multiplex PCR was the method, and the copy in TCRdb shows in-frame clones only, minus some. The table includes roughly 120,000 clones, 65% to 90% detected once. The sequencing here drew on peripheral blood, taken on day 0 of AZD1222 vaccination. The receptor source for this set is an adult in good health.

This chain uses TRBV28 with TRBJ2-1; TRBD1 matches 7 bases. CDR1 is MDHEN and CDR2 is SYDVKM in the germline V gene. The CDR3 extends over 14 amino acids. V was pared by 6 bases and J by 1 base, with 3 bases of the junction left unmatched. The CDR3 DNA sequence: TGTGCCAGCAGCCACAGGGGTTCCTACAATGAGCAGTTCTTC. It specifies CASSHRGSYNEQFF.

The V and J genes are TRBV27 and TRBJ1-2; possibly TRBD1 for D (6 bases). This CDR3 region has 13 residues. Germline CDR1 and CDR2: MNHEY and SMNVEV (reference sequence). Deletions cut 6 bases from V and 6 bases from J, with 14 bases between. The CDR3 DNA is TGTGCCAGCAGCCATAGGGGGGTGGATGGCTACACCTTC. This translates into CASSHRGVDGYTF.